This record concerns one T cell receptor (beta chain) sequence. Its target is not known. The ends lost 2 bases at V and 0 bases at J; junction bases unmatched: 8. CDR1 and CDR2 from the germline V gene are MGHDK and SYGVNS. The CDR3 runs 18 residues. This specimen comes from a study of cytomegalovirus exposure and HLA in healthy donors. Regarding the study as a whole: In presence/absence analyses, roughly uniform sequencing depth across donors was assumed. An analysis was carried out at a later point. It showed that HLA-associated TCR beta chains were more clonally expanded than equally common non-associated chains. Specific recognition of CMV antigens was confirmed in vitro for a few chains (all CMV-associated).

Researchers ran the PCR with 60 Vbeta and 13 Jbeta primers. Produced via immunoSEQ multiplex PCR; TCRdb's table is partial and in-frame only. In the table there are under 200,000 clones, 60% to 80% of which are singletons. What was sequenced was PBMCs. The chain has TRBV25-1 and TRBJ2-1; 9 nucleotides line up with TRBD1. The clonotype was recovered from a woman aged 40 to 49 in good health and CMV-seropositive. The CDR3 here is CASSERPGQGSSYNEQFF. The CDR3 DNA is TGTGCCAGCAGTGAAAGGCCGGGACAGGGAAGCTCCTACAATGAGCAGTTCTTC.